This T cell receptor beta chain was sequenced during a study of blood T cell repertoires in COVID-19. CDR3 length equals 15 residues. Looked up from germline, CDR1 is SGHAT and CDR2 is FQNNGV. V dropped 5 bases and J dropped 6 bases, with 20 bases sitting between them. Here immunoSEQ multiplex PCR was the method, and the copy in TCRdb shows in-frame clones only, minus some. Found here are a few hundred thousand clones, roughly 90% of them singletons; the top ten hold about 3%. Participants spanned ages roughly 18 to 90 years and resided in 20 to 30 US areas. Donors were grouped by their self-reported clinical history. Symptom resolution, clearance, or two negative PCRs marked donors in Cohort 3 as recovered.

The chain carries TRBV11-2 and TRBJ2-7; a weak D match, TRBD2 (6 bases). This receptor was obtained from a woman between 25 and 40 years old who had recovered from COVID-19. The source material was PBMCs or T cells enriched from blood (not recorded which). In DNA, the CDR3 is TGTGCCAGCAGCCCCGGGGGAAGGGAGATCTCCGAGCAGTACTTC. Protein sequence: CASSPGGREISEQYF.